A single sample is the source of the 14 T cell receptor beta chains below, sequenced in a study of T cell responses to AZD1222 COVID-19 vaccine. The method was immunoSEQ multiplex PCR; TCRdb's version includes in-frame clones alone and lacks a portion of them. The sample yields some 150,000 clones, around 92% seen once. Specimen: peripheral blood, collected 28 days after the second AZD1222 dose. The receptor set was obtained from an adult who received the AZD1222 COVID-19 vaccine.

The gene calls are TRBV30 and TRBJ2-2; no reliable D call. V dropped 2 bases and J dropped 7 bases, with 17 bases sitting between them. The CDR3 covers 15 residues. Germline loops: CDR1 GTSNPN, CDR2 SVGIG (reference sequence). The CDR3 nucleotides are TGTGCCTGGAGTATTGAAATTAAGGTTCTCGGGGAGCTGTTTTTT. As protein: CAWSIEIKVLGELFF.

The chain couples TRBV10-2 to TRBJ2-1, with 9 bases lining up with TRBD2. This CDR3 comprises 13 residues. V lost 10 bases, J lost 7 bases, and 8 bases stayed unmatched. Looked up from germline, CDR1 is WSHSY and CDR2 is SAAADI. The chain's CDR3 is CATEGLAGNEQFF. In nucleotides, the CDR3 is TGCGCCACCGAGGGACTAGCCGGGAATGAGCAGTTCTTC.

The chain recombines TRBV7-2 with TRBJ2-7; D is ambiguous. V was clipped by 1 base and J by 2 bases, with 3 bases between them. CDR1 and CDR2 (germline): SGHTA, FQGNSA. The CDR3 consists of 12 residues. CDR3 coding DNA: TGTGCCAGCAGCTTAGTGGCCTACGAGCAGTACTTC. Its protein product is CASSLVAYEQYF.

This clone is a singleton in its sample. The chain uses TRBV5-6 and TRBJ1-5; D ambiguous. Germline loops: CDR1 SGHDT, CDR2 YYEEEE. Deletions cut 0 bases from V and 1 base from J, with 11 bases between. The CDR3 runs 16 residues. CDR3 sequence reads: CASSLGGDGSNQPQHF. CDR3 nucleotides: TGTGCCAGCAGCTTGGGTGGGGATGGGAGCAATCAGCCCCAGCATTTT.

The V gene is TRBV6-6, the J gene TRBJ2-5, with TRBD1 matching over 9 bases. The germline V gene has CDR1 MNHNY and CDR2 SVGAGI (reference sequence). CDR3 length: 15 amino acids. V was pared by 4 bases and J by 4 bases, with 7 bases of the junction left unmatched. The CDR3 region has the DNA TGTGCCAGCAGTTTCACAGGGGGCGGTTCAGAGACCCAGTACTTC. It is translated as CASSFTGGGSETQYF.

The chain uses TRBV15 and TRBJ2-7; tentative D call: TRBD2 (5 bases). Germline-derived CDR1 and CDR2 are LNHNV and YYDKDF (reference sequence). CDR3 length: 14 amino acids. Deletions cut 3 bases from V and 7 bases from J, with 16 bases between. The CDR3 spells CATSSEAATKEQYF. CDR3 in DNA: TGTGCCACCAGCAGTGAAGCGGCAACCAAAGAGCAGTACTTC.

This chain joins TRBV9 and TRBJ2-1, with D perhaps matching TRBD2 (6 bases). The CDR3 consists of 18 residues. V was shortened by 0 bases and J by 0 bases, with 16 bases between the two germline ends. The germline V gene has CDR1 SGDLS and CDR2 YYNGEE. The CDR3, as DNA: TGTGCCAGCAGCGTAGACCCTAAGCGGGCGGGCTCCTACAATGAGCAGTTCTTC. Translating gives CASSVDPKRAGSYNEQFF. Complete variable domain (other parts from reference TRBV9 and TRBJ2-1): DSGVTQTPKHLITATGQRVTLRCSPRSGDLSVYWYQQSLDQGLQFLIQYYNGEERAKGNILERFSAQQFPDLHSELNLSSLELGDSALYFCASSVDPKRAGSYNEQFFGPGTRLTVL.

DNA of the CDR3: TGTGCCAGCAGCCCGGGACAGGGGTTCAATGAGCAGTTCTTC. This sequence encodes CASSPGQGFNEQFF. This chain joins TRBV11-3 and TRBJ2-1, with TRBD1 identical over 10 bases. V was clipped by 5 bases and J by 6 bases; unmatched bases: 4. This CDR3 has 14 amino acids. From germline, CDR1 is SGHNT and CDR2 YENEEA.

V gene TRBV7-2 combines with J gene TRBJ2-3; maybe TRBD2 (6 bases). There are 15 residues in the CDR3. V gave up 5 bases and J gave up 1 base, with 13 bases separating them. CDR1 is SGHTA and CDR2 is FQGNSA in the germline V gene. The CDR3 loop is CASSQQWGGTDTQYF. The CDR3 region has the DNA TGTGCCAGCAGCCAACAGTGGGGGGGCACAGATACGCAGTATTTT.

The table lists this clone with a count of one. The rearrangement uses TRBV20-1 and TRBJ2-2; D call uncertain. Trimming took 3 bases from V and 2 from J, leaving 10 bases between them. In germline, CDR1 is DFQATT, CDR2 SNEGSKA (reference sequence). The CDR3 is made up of 14 amino acids. DNA of the CDR3: TGCAGTGCTAGTTTCCGCCGAAACACCGGGGAGCTGTTTTTT. Its protein is CSASFRRNTGELFF.

This chain joins TRBV20-1 and TRBJ2-7, with D perhaps TRBD2 (5 bases). V lost 7 bases to trimming and J lost 3 bases, with 10 bases between them. Looked up from germline, CDR1 is DFQATT and CDR2 is SNEGSKA (reference sequence). The CDR3 totals 11 residues. This CDR3 reads CSVQRSYEQYF. CDR3 sequence (DNA): TGCAGTGTACAGCGGAGCTACGAGCAGTACTTC.

This chain connects TRBV29-1 to TRBJ1-4; D call uncertain. Trimming left V 0 bases short and J 3 bases short, with 8 bases between. In germline, CDR1 is SQVTM, CDR2 ANQGSEA. This CDR3 spans 14 amino acids. Here the CDR3 reads CSVEDWASNEKLFF. CDR3 DNA sequence: TGCAGCGTTGAAGACTGGGCTTCTAATGAAAAACTGTTTTTT.

The genes are TRBV5-1 and TRBJ1-1; 9 bases line up with TRBD1. The CDR3 runs to 14 residues. From germline, CDR1 is SGHRS and CDR2 YFSETQ. V gave up 0 bases and J gave up 7 bases; unmatched junction bases: 4. The CDR3 protein is CASSLGQGGDEAFF. CDR3 nucleotide sequence: TGCGCCAGCAGCTTGGGACAGGGGGGAGATGAAGCTTTCTTT.

The chain recombines TRBV14 with TRBJ1-1; D not certain. The CDR3 spans 13 residues. Looked up from germline, CDR1 is SGHDN and CDR2 is FVKESK. The V end lost 4 bases, the J end lost 3 bases, and 9 bases lay between the germline ends. Here the CDR3 reads CASSPWEDTEAFF. The CDR3 DNA is TGTGCCAGCAGCCCCTGGGAGGACACTGAAGCTTTCTTT. Combining the CDR3 with reference TRBV14 and TRBJ1-1 gives the whole variable domain EAGVTQFPSHSVIEKGQTVTLRCDPISGHDNLYWYRRVMGKEIKFLLHFVKESKQDESGMPNNRFLAERTGGTYSTLKVQPAELEDSGVYFCASSPWEDTEAFFGQGTRLTVV.